This is a list of T cell receptor beta chains from one sample in a study of blood T cell repertoires in COVID-19. Some clones are missing from TCRdb's copy, which holds only in-frame ones; the method was immunoSEQ multiplex PCR. The profile covers fewer than 180,000 clones, with 84% appearing a single time and roughly 2% taken by the ten largest. Specimen: peripheral blood. These receptors all come from a man between 65 and 85 years old with acute or convalescent COVID-19. Both conserved end residues are part of each CDR3. The D gene is left open where the match is weak. Only part of the rows carry a size: once, few, many, or a class if the clone is expanded.

j_gene	abundance	v_gene	len	d_gene	CDR3nt	CDR3aa
TRBJ2-1	-	TRBV10-3	16	-	TGTGCCATCAGTGATATGCGGACTGAAATGGGCGATGAGCAGTTCTTC	CAISDMRTEMGDEQFF
TRBJ1-1	once	TRBV25-1	14	-	TGTGCCAGCAACCAGGCAGGGGTTTCCACTGAAGCTTTCTTT	CASNQAGVSTEAFF
TRBJ2-1	-	TRBV25-1	16	TRBD2	TGTGCCAGCAGTTACCTTACTAGCGGGGCCTACAATGAGCAGTTCTTC	CASSYLTSGAYNEQFF
TRBJ1-2	-	TRBV7-8	13	TRBD1	TGTGCCAGCAGCCGGGACAGGAACTATGGCTACACCTTC	CASSRDRNYGYTF
TRBJ2-1	-	TRBV4-2	17	TRBD1	TGTGCCAGCAGCCAAGGGACAGGGGGCGGCTCCTACAATGAGCAGTTCTTC	CASSQGTGGGSYNEQFF
TRBJ2-3	-	TRBV18	17	TRBD2	TGTGCCAGCTCATCGACTCTAGCGGGAGTCGGTGCCGATACGCAGTATTTT	CASSSTLAGVGADTQYF
TRBJ1-1	once	TRBV5-1	15	-	TGCGCCAGCAGCTTGGGTCAGATCCTTAACACTGAAGCTTTCTTT	CASSLGQILNTEAFF
TRBJ2-3	-	TRBV5-1	15	TRBD2	TGCGCCAGCAGCTTCGGAGCGGGAGTGTTAGATACGCAGTATTTT	CASSFGAGVLDTQYF
TRBJ2-7	-	TRBV3-1/TRBV3-2	13	-	TGTGCCAGCAGCCACGATTCGGGGAACGAGCAGTACTTC	CASSHDSGNEQYF
TRBJ2-5	-	TRBV4-2	12	-	TGTGCCAGCAGCCGCGACCAAGAGACCCAGTACTTC	CASSRDQETQYF
TRBJ2-2	-	TRBV19	14	-	TGTGCCAGTAGTATAGGCGGGACCGCCGGGGAGCTGTTTTTT	CASSIGGTAGELFF
TRBJ1-1	-	TRBV7-3	13	-	TGTGCCAGCAGCTTACAGGGGAGCACTGAAGCTTTCTTT	CASSLQGSTEAFF
TRBJ2-5	-	TRBV7-9	15	TRBD2	TGTGCCAGCAGCTTGGGAGGGACTAGCGGGGCCCTCCAGTACTTC	CASSLGGTSGALQYF
TRBJ1-2	few	TRBV30	11	-	TGTGCCTGGACCGGAGGCTATGGCTACACCTTC	CAWTGGYGYTF
TRBJ1-3	-	TRBV6-5	15	-	TGTGCCAGCAGCTCAGGGTCCTCTATGGGAAACACCATATATTTT	CASSSGSSMGNTIYF
TRBJ1-1	-	TRBV7-2	15	TRBD1	TGTGCCAGCAGCCCTGGACAGGGGGGAAGCACTGAAGCTTTCTTT	CASSPGQGGSTEAFF
TRBJ1-1	-	TRBV19	15	-	TGTGCCAGCAGGCTCGGGACACCGGTAAGAACTGAAGCTTTCTTT	CASRLGTPVRTEAFF
TRBJ1-1	once	TRBV9	13	-	TGTGCCAGCAGCCCCGGGGGGAACACTGAAGCTTTCTTT	CASSPGGNTEAFF
TRBJ1-5	-	TRBV28	14	-	TGTGCCAGCAGTTTAATACAGATCAATCAGCCCCAGCATTTT	CASSLIQINQPQHF
TRBJ1-6	-	TRBV9	14	TRBD1	TGTGCCAGCAGCGGGGGGACAGGGGCTTCACCCCTCCACTTT	CASSGGTGASPLHF
TRBJ2-1	-	TRBV5-1	15	TRBD2	TGCGCCAGCAGCTTGGTACTAGCGGAGTACAATGAGCAGTTCTTC	CASSLVLAEYNEQFF
TRBJ1-1	-	TRBV11-2	16	TRBD1	TGTGCCAGCAGCACACTCGGACAGGGGGTCAGGACTGAAGCTTTCTTT	CASSTLGQGVRTEAFF
TRBJ1-6	-	TRBV4-1	16	-	TGCGCCAGCAGCGCTCAGCAGACTGCTCATAATTCACCCCTCCACTTT	CASSAQQTAHNSPLHF
TRBJ2-1	once	TRBV5-6	15	-	TGTGCCAGCAGCTTCACCGGGACTGCTTACAATGAGCAGTTCTTC	CASSFTGTAYNEQFF
TRBJ2-5	-	TRBV3-1/TRBV3-2	15	TRBD2	TGTGCCAGCAGCCAGGTAGCGGGGATGGCCGGGACCCAGTACTTC	CASSQVAGMAGTQYF
TRBJ1-2	-	TRBV14	14	-	TGTGCCAGCAGCCCCCAGGACAGCTACTATGGCTACACCTTC	CASSPQDSYYGYTF
TRBJ2-3	-	TRBV7-2	15	TRBD2	TGTGCCAGCAGCTTCGAGACGGGGGGGCGGAATACGCAGTATTTT	CASSFETGGRNTQYF
TRBJ1-4	-	TRBV5-1	15	TRBD1	TGCGCCAGCAGCCCTACCGGGACAGGGCACGAAAAACTGTTTTTT	CASSPTGTGHEKLFF
TRBJ1-5	-	TRBV7-9	14	TRBD1	TGTGCCAGCAGCATAGGACAGGGAAGGCAGCCCCAGCATTTT	CASSIGQGRQPQHF